This passage covers 7 T cell receptor beta chains from one sample sequenced in a study of blood T cell repertoires in COVID-19. This table comes from immunoSEQ multiplex PCR, and its TCRdb copy is limited to in-frame clones, with some not included. The table includes 150,000 to 200,000 clones, 85% to 90% detected once. Sequenced: peripheral blood. The receptor source for this set is a man aged 18 to 30 with active or convalescent COVID-19.

The chain joins TRBV10-2 to TRBJ2-7; D might be TRBD1 (5 bases). The CDR3 runs 13 residues. Trimming removed 6 bases at V and 0 bases at J, with 9 bases between. In germline, CDR1 is WSHSY, CDR2 SAAADI. Written as DNA, the CDR3 is TGCGCCAGCAGGTGGGGCAGCTCCTACGAGCAGTACGTC. As protein: CASRWGSSYEQYV.

The chain carries TRBV18 and TRBJ1-2; TRBD1 matches 7 bases. The V and J ends lost 3 bases and 6 bases, in that order; junction bases with no gene match: 16. CDR3 length: 17 amino acids. Germline assignment: CDR1 KGHSH and CDR2 LQKENI. CDR3 region: CASSPSIFRGTEDGYTF. The CDR3 DNA sequence: TGTGCCAGCTCACCCTCTATTTTTCGCGGGACAGAAGATGGCTACACCTTC.

This sequence joins TRBV9 and TRBJ1-2, with a tentative D call TRBD1 (6 bases). Per germline, CDR1 SGDLS and CDR2 YYNGEE. CDR3 length equals 15 residues. With 4 bases removed from V and 5 bases from J, the gap between germline ends came to 18 bases. CDR3 in DNA: TGTGCCAGCAGCCGACCTGGGGGCAGGTCTTATGGCTACACCTTC. Amino acid sequence: CASSRPGGRSYGYTF.

The V call is TRBV19, the J call TRBJ2-5; 11 bases agree with TRBD2. The germline CDR1 and CDR2 sequences are LNHDA and SQIVND (reference sequence). V dropped 3 bases and J dropped 4; count of bases not matched to a gene: 4. This CDR3 has 15 residues. For the CDR3, the DNA is TGTGCCAGTAGTATGGTAGCGGGAGGGGCAGAGACCCAGTACTTC. It codes for CASSMVAGGAETQYF.

This chain links TRBV21-1 with TRBJ1-2; the table assigns TRBD1, which was not confirmed against the DNA. TRBV21-1 is noted as a pseudogene. This CDR3 is built from 19 residues. In DNA, the CDR3 is TGTGCCAGCAGCTCGCCCAAACCGGGACAGGGTCGGAGTCACTATGGCTACACCTTC. Translated, it gives CASSSPKPGQGRSHYGYTF.

This clone was counted a few times. This chain links TRBV6-4 with TRBJ2-2, with TRBD2 matching 7 bases. With V trimmed by 4 bases and J by 3 bases, 5 bases remained unmatched. The CDR3 sequence is 15 residues long. Germline V CDR1 and CDR2: MRHNA, SNTAGT. The CDR3 nucleotides are TGTGCCAGCAGTGCCGGGACTACCTACACCGGGGAGCTGTTTTTT. This sequence encodes CASSAGTTYTGELFF.

The CDR3 sequence: CASSLENSGGETQYF. CDR3 nucleotide sequence: TGTGCCAGCAGCTTGGAGAACAGCGGGGGGGAGACCCAGTACTTC. The chain couples TRBV5-4 to TRBJ2-5; 9 bases fit TRBD2. The V segment lost 0 bases and the J segment 5 bases; nucleotides outside the gene matches: 5. CDR3 size: 15 residues. Per germline, CDR1 SGHNT and CDR2 YYREEE (reference sequence).